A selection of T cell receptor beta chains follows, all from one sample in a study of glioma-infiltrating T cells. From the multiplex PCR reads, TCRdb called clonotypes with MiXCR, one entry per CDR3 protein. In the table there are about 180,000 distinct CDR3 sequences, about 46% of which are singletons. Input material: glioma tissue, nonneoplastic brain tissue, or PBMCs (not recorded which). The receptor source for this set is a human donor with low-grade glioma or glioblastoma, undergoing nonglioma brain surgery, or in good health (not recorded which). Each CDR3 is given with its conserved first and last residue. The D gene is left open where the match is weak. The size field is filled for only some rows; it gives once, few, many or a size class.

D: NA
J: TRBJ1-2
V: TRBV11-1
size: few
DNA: TGTGCCAGCAGCTCATATGGGTATGGCTACACCTTC
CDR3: CASSSYGYGYTF

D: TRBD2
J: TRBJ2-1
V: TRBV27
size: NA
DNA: TGTGCCAGCAGGCCTAGCGGGAGGCATGAGCAGTTCTTC
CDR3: CASRPSGRHEQFF

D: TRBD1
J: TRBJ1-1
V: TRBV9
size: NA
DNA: TGTGCCAGCAGCGTACAGGGGGGGGGCACTGAAGCTTTCTTT
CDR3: CASSVQGGGTEAFF

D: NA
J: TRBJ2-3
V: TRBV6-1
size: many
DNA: TGTGCCAGCAAGAGGGGCCCAGATACGCAGTATTTT
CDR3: CASKRGPDTQYF

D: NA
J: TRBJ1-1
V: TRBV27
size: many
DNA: TGTGCCAGCAGTTCGACAGCTGACACTGAAGCTTTCTTT
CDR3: CASSSTADTEAFF

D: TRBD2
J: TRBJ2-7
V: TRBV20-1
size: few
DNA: TGCAGTGCTAGACCGGGACTAGCGGGATCCTACAAGCAGTACTTC
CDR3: CSARPGLAGSYKQYF

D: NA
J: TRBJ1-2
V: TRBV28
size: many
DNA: TGTGCCAGCAGTCCCGGATCCTATGGCTACACCTTC
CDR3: CASSPGSYGYTF

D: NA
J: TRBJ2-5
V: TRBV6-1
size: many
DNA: TGTGCCGCCCCACGACCTGGCTACTATGAGACCCAGTACTTC
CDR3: CAAPRPGYYETQYF

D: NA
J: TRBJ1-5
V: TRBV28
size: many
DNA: TGTGCCAGCAGCAGGGACCCTCGCAATCAGCCCCAGCATTTT
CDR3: CASSRDPRNQPQHF

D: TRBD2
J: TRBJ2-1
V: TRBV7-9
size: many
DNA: TGTGCCAGCAGCTCATGGACTAGCGGGAGGCTGAATGAGCAGTTCTTC
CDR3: CASSSWTSGRLNEQFF

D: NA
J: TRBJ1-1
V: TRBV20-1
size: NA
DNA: TGCAATACACAACTCGGGGCTTTCTTT
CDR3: CNTQLGAFF

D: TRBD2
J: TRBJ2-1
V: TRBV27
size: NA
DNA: TGTGCCAGCAGTTTAAATAGCGGGACTAATGAGCAGTTCTTC
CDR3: CASSLNSGTNEQFF

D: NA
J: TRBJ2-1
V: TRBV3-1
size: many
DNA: TGTGCCAGCAGCCACGGGGTCAGATACAATGAGCAGTTCTTC
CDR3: CASSHGVRYNEQFF

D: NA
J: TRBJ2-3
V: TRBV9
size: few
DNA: TGTGCCAGCAGCGTAGACCATTGGGCCCGATTGACAGATACGCAGTATTTT
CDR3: CASSVDHWARLTDTQYF

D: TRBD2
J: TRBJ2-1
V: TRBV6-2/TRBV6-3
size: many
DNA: TGTGCCAGCAGTTATGGGGGGGGCAATGAGCAGTTCTTC
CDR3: CASSYGGGNEQFF

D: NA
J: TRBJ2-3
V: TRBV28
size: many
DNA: TGTGCCAGCAGCCGCAGCGGGGATACGCAGTATTTT
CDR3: CASSRSGDTQYF

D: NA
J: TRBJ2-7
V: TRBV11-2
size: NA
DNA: TGTGCCAGCAGCTTAATGAGGGCCGGGACTCCGGCCTACGAGCAGTACTTC
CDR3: CASSLMRAGTPAYEQYF

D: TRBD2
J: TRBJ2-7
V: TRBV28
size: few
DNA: TGTGCCAGCAGTTCCCCGGGGGGTAATGCATCTCGGGGGAACCTCTACGAGCAGTACTTC
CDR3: CASSSPGGNASRGNLYEQYF

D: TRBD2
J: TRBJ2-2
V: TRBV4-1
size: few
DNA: TGCGCCAGCAGCCTCGAAACTAGCGCGGACGGGGAGCTGTTTTTT
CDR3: CASSLETSADGELFF

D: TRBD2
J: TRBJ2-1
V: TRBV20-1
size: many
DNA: TGCAGTGCTAGAGAACATAGCGGGATGGGGAATGAGCAGTTCTTC
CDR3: CSAREHSGMGNEQFF

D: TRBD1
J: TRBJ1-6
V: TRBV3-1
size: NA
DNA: TGTGCCAGCAGCCTCTCTTACAGGGGTAATTCACCCCTCCACTTT
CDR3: CASSLSYRGNSPLHF

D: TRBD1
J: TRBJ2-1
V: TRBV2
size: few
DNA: TGTGCCAGCAGCTCGGACAGGTCAGGCAATGAGCAGTTCTTC
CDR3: CASSSDRSGNEQFF

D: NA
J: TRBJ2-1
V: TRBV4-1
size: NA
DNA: TGCGCCAGCAGCCTCCTATTCCACACTAACAATGAGCAGTTCTTC
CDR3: CASSLLFHTNNEQFF

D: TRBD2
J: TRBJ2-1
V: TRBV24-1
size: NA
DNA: TGTGCCACCAGTGATTTCCCTCTAGGAGCGGGAGGCTACAATGAGCAGTTCTTC
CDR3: CATSDFPLGAGGYNEQFF

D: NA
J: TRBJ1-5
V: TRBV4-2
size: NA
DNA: TGTGCCAGCAGCCAAGTTATGTGTGATAGCAATCAGCCCCAGCATTTT
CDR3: CASSQVMCDSNQPQHF

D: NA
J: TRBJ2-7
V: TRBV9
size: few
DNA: TGTGCCAGCGGCCCGGGACGGATTACCTCCTACGAGCAGTACTTC
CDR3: CASGPGRITSYEQYF

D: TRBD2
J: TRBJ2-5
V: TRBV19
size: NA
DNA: TGTGCCAGTAGTATAGGTGGGACTAGCGGGAGCGAGACCCAGTACTTC
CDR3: CASSIGGTSGSETQYF

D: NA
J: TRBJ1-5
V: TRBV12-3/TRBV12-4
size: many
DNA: TGTGCCAGCAGTCCCAACAACTGGGAGCCCCAGCATTTT
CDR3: CASSPNNWEPQHF

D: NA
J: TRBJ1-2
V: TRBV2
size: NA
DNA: TGTGCCAGCAGTGTGTACACAGATCCCAACTATGTCTACACCTTC
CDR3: CASSVYTDPNYVYTF

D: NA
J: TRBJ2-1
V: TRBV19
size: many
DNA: TGTGCCAGTAGTATTGCAGGGGTCAATGAGCAGTTCTTC
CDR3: CASSIAGVNEQFF

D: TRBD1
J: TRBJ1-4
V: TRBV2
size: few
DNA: TGTGCCAGCAGTGGGACAGGGAGCGCAACTAATGAAAAACTGTTTTTT
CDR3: CASSGTGSATNEKLFF

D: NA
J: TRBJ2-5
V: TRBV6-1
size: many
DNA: TGTGCCAGCAGTGAAGGGGGGCCGGGTGAGACCCAGTACTTC
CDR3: CASSEGGPGETQYF

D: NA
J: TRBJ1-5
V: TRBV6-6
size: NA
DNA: TGTGCCAGCAGTGACTCTCAGGGCCATAGCAATCAGCCCCAGCATTTT
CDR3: CASSDSQGHSNQPQHF

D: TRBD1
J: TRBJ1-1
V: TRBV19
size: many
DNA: TGTGCCAGTAGCACCCCAAAAGGGGGCGGCACTGAAGCTTTCTTT
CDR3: CASSTPKGGGTEAFF

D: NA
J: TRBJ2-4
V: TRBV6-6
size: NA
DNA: TGTGCCAGCAGTTACGGGCATTGGCGGCAGAAGGCCAAGAACATTCAGTACTTC
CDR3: CASSYGHWRQKAKNIQYF

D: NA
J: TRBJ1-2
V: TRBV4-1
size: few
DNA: TGCGCCAGCAGCCCGGGGATGTATGGCTACACCTTC
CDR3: CASSPGMYGYTF

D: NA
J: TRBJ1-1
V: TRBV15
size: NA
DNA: TGTGCCACCAGAGCGGGGGGGGCAGCGAACACTGAAGCTTTCTTT
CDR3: CATRAGGAANTEAFF

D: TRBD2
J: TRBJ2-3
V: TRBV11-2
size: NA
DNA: TGTGCCAGCGGCTTAGGGACTAGCGGCCACACAGATACGCAGTATTTT
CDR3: CASGLGTSGHTDTQYF

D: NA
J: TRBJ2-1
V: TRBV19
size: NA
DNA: TGTGCCAGTAGTATGCCGGGCGATGAGCAGTTCTTC
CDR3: CASSMPGDEQFF

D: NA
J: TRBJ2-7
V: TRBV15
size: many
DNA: TGTGCCACCAACACCGCGGGACGGTACTACGAGCAGTACTTC
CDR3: CATNTAGRYYEQYF

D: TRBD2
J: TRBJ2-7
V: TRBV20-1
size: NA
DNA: TGCAGTGCTGCCGGGACTAGCGGGGGGTCCTACGAGCAGTACTTC
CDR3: CSAAGTSGGSYEQYF

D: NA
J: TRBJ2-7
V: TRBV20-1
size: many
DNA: TGCAGTGCGCTCACCGGGACCTCCTCGAAGGAGCAGTACTTC
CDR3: CSALTGTSSKEQYF

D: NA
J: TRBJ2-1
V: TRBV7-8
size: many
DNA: TGTGCCAGCAGCCTCCGTACCCGGGAGCAGTTCTTC
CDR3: CASSLRTREQFF

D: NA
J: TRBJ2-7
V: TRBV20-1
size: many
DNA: TGCAGTGCTAGACACCCAGCGGGTCCCTACGAGCAGTACTTC
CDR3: CSARHPAGPYEQYF

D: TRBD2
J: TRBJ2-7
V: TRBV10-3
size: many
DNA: TGTGCCATCACTGGACTAGCGGGAGCCGAGCAGTACTTC
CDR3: CAITGLAGAEQYF

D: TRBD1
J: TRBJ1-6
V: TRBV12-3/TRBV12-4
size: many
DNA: TGTGCCAGCACGTCCTGGGACAGGGACAATTCACCCCTCCACTTT
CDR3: CASTSWDRDNSPLHF

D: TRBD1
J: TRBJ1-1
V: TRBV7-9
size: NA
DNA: TGTGCCAGCAGCACGGACAGGAGTGTAACTGAAGCTTTCTTT
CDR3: CASSTDRSVTEAFF

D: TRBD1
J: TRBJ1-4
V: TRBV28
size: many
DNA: TGTGCCAGCAGTCGGACAGGGGCGGCAACTAATGAAAAACTGTTTTTT
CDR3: CASSRTGAATNEKLFF

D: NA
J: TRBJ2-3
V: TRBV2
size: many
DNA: TGTGCCGAGTCTACCCAAAGCGCCTACACAGATACGCAGTATTTT
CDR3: CAESTQSAYTDTQYF

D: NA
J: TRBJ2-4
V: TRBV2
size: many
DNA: TGTGCCAGCATTATGACTGGACTAGCCAAAAACATTCAGTACTTC
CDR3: CASIMTGLAKNIQYF